This record covers a single T cell receptor beta chain. Participant-given clinical history determined each cohort assignment. The data were obtained in a study of blood T cell repertoires in COVID-19. Per the authors' pipeline: Reference gene primers were amplified, and this amplification served to estimate nucleated cell counts. Assay used: immunoSEQ multiplex PCR; TCRdb lists only in-frame clones, some missing. The D gene and trimming were derived from the DNA, and the V and J assignments and clone size from that table. The sample contains some 150,000 clones, 70% to 85% of which appear only once. The J segment lost 5 bases and the V segment lost 6 bases, leaving 5 bases of the junction unmatched. The CDR3 has 13 residues.

Sequenced sample: PBMCs or T cells enriched from blood (not recorded which). V is TRBV12-3 or TRBV12-4 and J is TRBJ1-2; 8 nucleotides line up with TRBD1. This TCR derives from a man aged 50-60 years who had recovered from COVID-19. CDR3 nucleotides: TGTGCCAGCAGCTCAGGGGGCGGTTATGGCTACACCTTC. It translates to CASSSGGGYGYTF.